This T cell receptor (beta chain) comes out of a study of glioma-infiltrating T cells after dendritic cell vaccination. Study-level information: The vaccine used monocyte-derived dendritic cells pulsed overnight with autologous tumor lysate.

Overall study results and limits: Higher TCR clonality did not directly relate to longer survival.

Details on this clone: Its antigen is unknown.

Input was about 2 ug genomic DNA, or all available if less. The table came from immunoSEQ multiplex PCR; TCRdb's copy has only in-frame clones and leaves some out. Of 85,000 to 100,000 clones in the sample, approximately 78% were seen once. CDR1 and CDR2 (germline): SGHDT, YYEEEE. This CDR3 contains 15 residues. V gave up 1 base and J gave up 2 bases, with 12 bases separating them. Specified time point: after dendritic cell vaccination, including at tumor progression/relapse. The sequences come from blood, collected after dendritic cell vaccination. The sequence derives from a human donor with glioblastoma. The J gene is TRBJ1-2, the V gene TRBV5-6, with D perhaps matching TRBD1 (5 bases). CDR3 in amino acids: CASSLQGEGNYGYTF. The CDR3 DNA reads TGTGCCAGCAGCTTGCAAGGGGAGGGGAACTATGGCTACACCTTC. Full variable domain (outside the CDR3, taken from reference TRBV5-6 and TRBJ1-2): DAGVTQSPTHLIKTRGQQVTLRCSPKSGHDTVSWYQQALGQGPQFIFQYYEEEERQRGNFPDRFSGHQFPNYSSELNVNALLLGDSALYLCASSLQGEGNYGYTFGSGTRLTVV.